A selection of T cell receptor beta chains follows, all from one sample in a study of blood T cell repertoires in COVID-19. Using immunoSEQ multiplex PCR, the repertoire was profiled, and TCRdb retains in-frame clones only, with some absent. The table has fewer than 110,000 clones, about 89% seen once; the top ten hold roughly 17%. The sequenced material came from peripheral blood. These receptors originate from a man between 45 and 60 years old with acute or convalescent COVID-19. Both conserved end residues are part of each CDR3. A D gene is named only where the DNA matches it firmly. Clone size is given for some rows only: seen once, a few or many times, or a class if the clone is expanded.

V	D	size	J	DNA	CDR3
TRBV7-9	-	few	TRBJ2-7	TGTGCCAGCAGCCCCAAACTGACACCCCTCGAGCAGTACTTC	CASSPKLTPLEQYF
TRBV6-5	TRBD1	-	TRBJ2-4	TGTGCCAGCAGTCACGACTCTGGACAGGGGGTCATTCAGTACTTC	CASSHDSGQGVIQYF
TRBV21-1	-	-	TRBJ1-5	TGTGCCAGCAGCAGAGGCCCCCCCTCGAGAGGTCAGCCCCAGCATTTT	CASSRGPPSRGQPQHF
TRBV19	TRBD1	few	TRBJ1-6	TGTGCCAGCAGGGACAGTTTTAATTCACCCCTCCACTTT	CASRDSFNSPLHF
TRBV5-1	TRBD1	once	TRBJ2-6	TGCGCCAGCCGGACAGGGGGTTTTGCTGGGGCCAACGTCCTGACTTTC	CASRTGGFAGANVLTF
TRBV6-5	-	-	TRBJ1-5	TGTGCCAGCAGTTACGCGGCAGCCAATCAGCCCCAGCATTTT	CASSYAAANQPQHF
TRBV19	-	-	TRBJ2-1	TGTGCCAGTAGTTCCTTCAGATCCTATGAGCAGTTCTTC	CASSSFRSYEQFF
TRBV7-2	-	-	TRBJ1-4	TGTGCCAGCAGCTTAGAACTCCCACCGGGAAAACTGTTTTTT	CASSLELPPGKLFF
TRBV3-1/TRBV3-2	-	-	TRBJ1-3	TGTGCCAGCAGCCCCCCCGGACACTCTGGAAACACCATATATTTT	CASSPPGHSGNTIYF
TRBV28	-	once	TRBJ1-5	TGTGCCAGCAGTTTTAGGGGTGCGGTCAATCAGCCCCAGCATTTT	CASSFRGAVNQPQHF
TRBV4-2	TRBD2	medium-sized	TRBJ2-2	TGTGCCAGCAGCCAAGGATCAGCTAGCGGGGGATTGAACACCGGGGAGCTGTTTTTT	CASSQGSASGGLNTGELFF
TRBV11-3	TRBD2	-	TRBJ2-3	TGTGCCAGCAGCCGAACTAGCGGGGGGGCAAGAGATACGCAGTATTTT	CASSRTSGGARDTQYF
TRBV27	TRBD2	-	TRBJ2-7	TGTGCCAGTCAACTAGCGGGGCCTAGCTTCTCCGGCGAGCAGTACTTC	CASQLAGPSFSGEQYF
TRBV6-5	-	-	TRBJ1-5	TGTGCCAGCAGTACCGCGGGGGATAGCAATCAGCCCCAGCATTTT	CASSTAGDSNQPQHF
TRBV9	-	-	TRBJ1-4	TGTGCCAGCAGCTCCCCAAGGGGGGAAAAACTGTTTTTT	CASSSPRGEKLFF
TRBV5-1	-	-	TRBJ2-1	TGCGCCAGCAGCTGGGGCGTAGCGGTGGATGAGCAGTTCTTC	CASSWGVAVDEQFF
TRBV19	TRBD1	-	TRBJ1-6	TGTGCCAGTAGTCTTCGACAGGGCCCTCATTCACCCCTCCACTTT	CASSLRQGPHSPLHF
TRBV11-2	-	once	TRBJ2-7	TGTGCCAGCAGCCTCCCGGCGGGCCGCTACGAGCAGTACTTC	CASSLPAGRYEQYF
TRBV6-4	TRBD1	-	TRBJ1-2	TGTGCCAGCAGTGACGTACACAGGGGATCCAACTATGGCTACACCTTC	CASSDVHRGSNYGYTF
TRBV9	-	-	TRBJ2-1	TGTGCCAGCAGCGTTGGGAGCTCCTACAATGAGCAGTTCTTC	CASSVGSSYNEQFF
TRBV15	TRBD1	-	TRBJ2-7	TGTGCCACCAGCACGAAGGAGACAGGGTCCTACGAGCAGTACTTC	CATSTKETGSYEQYF
TRBV28	-	-	TRBJ2-3	TGTGCCAGCAGTGACTTCGGCAGGGGCGGGACAGATACGCAGTATTTT	CASSDFGRGGTDTQYF
TRBV18	TRBD1	-	TRBJ1-6	TGTGCCAGCTCACCACGGGGGACAGGGGTTTCACCCCTCCACTTT	CASSPRGTGVSPLHF
TRBV19	TRBD1	-	TRBJ1-1	TGTGCCAGTAGTATAGGTTTGACAGGGGGGGCTTTCTTT	CASSIGLTGGAFF
TRBV4-2	-	-	TRBJ1-2	TGTGCCAGCAGCCAAGATCGGGCAGGGGATGGCTACACCTTC	CASSQDRAGDGYTF
TRBV5-8	-	-	TRBJ2-4	TGTGCCAGCAGCTACGGACAGCTTGTAGCCAAAAACATTCAGTACTTC	CASSYGQLVAKNIQYF
TRBV18	-	-	TRBJ1-3	TGTGCCAGCTCGCCAGACACTGGGAACACCATATATTTT	CASSPDTGNTIYF
TRBV5-4	TRBD2	-	TRBJ2-1	TGTGCCAGCAGCTTGATGACTAGCGGGGGGGCCTGGGAGCAGTTCTTC	CASSLMTSGGAWEQFF
TRBV15	-	-	TRBJ2-5	TGTGCCACCAGCAACCACAGACAAGAGACCCAGTACTTC	CATSNHRQETQYF
TRBV28	-	-	TRBJ1-2	TGTGCCAGCAGTTTAGACAGAACAAATGGCTACACCTTC	CASSLDRTNGYTF
TRBV19	TRBD1	-	TRBJ1-4	TGTGCCAGTAGTACCACGACAGGGGGCGATCATGAAAAACTGTTTTTT	CASSTTTGGDHEKLFF
TRBV5-8	-	-	TRBJ2-1	TGTGCCAGCAGCTTGGTGGTTAGCTCCTACAATGAGCAGTTCTTC	CASSLVVSSYNEQFF
TRBV4-3	-	once	TRBJ1-1	TGCGCCAGCAGCCAATCCTACTCATCGAACACTGAAGCTTTCTTT	CASSQSYSSNTEAFF
TRBV11-3	-	-	TRBJ1-4	TGTGCCAGCAGCTCATCTCGGGGGACTAATGAAAAACTGTTTTTT	CASSSSRGTNEKLFF
TRBV10-2	TRBD2	-	TRBJ2-3	TGCGCCAGCAGTGGGACTAGCAGCTCAGATACGCAGTATTTT	CASSGTSSSDTQYF
TRBV2	-	-	TRBJ1-4	TGTGCCAGCAGTGAGGACATCGAAAAACTGTTTTTT	CASSEDIEKLFF
TRBV6-1	TRBD1	-	TRBJ1-2	TGTGCCAGCAGTGTTCGACGTCCCGGGACAGGGGCCAACTATGGCTACACCTTC	CASSVRRPGTGANYGYTF
TRBV24-1	TRBD2	-	TRBJ2-5	TGTGCCACCAGTGTGCAGGGAGGGCCAAGCGGCCAGTACTTC	CATSVQGGPSGQYF
TRBV18	TRBD2	-	TRBJ2-5	TGTGCCAGCTCACCTAGCGGGGGGACGAAGAGAACCCAGTACTTC	CASSPSGGTKRTQYF
TRBV2	-	-	TRBJ1-4	TGTGCCACCCAGGGTACAACTAATGAAAAACTGTTTTTT	CATQGTTNEKLFF
TRBV30	-	-	TRBJ2-1	TGTGCCTGGAGTGTTTCTGGCCATGAGCAGTTCTTC	CAWSVSGHEQFF
TRBV5-6	TRBD1	-	TRBJ1-4	TGTGCCAGCAGCGGGACAGGGGGCAGAAGTGAAAAACTGTTTTTT	CASSGTGGRSEKLFF
TRBV7-9	-	-	TRBJ2-7	TGTGCCAGCAGCTTAGCCAGGGTCGAATTCCCAAGCTCCTACGAGCAGTACTTC	CASSLARVEFPSSYEQYF
TRBV5-1	-	-	TRBJ1-2	TGCGCCAGCAGCTCCTTACGAGCTAACTATGGCTACACCTTC	CASSSLRANYGYTF
TRBV7-9	-	-	TRBJ1-2	TGTGCCAGCAGCTTGGAGACAGTGAACTATGGCTACACCTTC	CASSLETVNYGYTF
TRBV21-1	-	-	TRBJ2-3	TGTGCCAGCAGCCGCCGGCGAACAGGGGGCACAGATACGCAGTATTTT	CASSRRRTGGTDTQYF
TRBV5-1	-	-	TRBJ2-2	TGCGCCAGCAGCTCCCTCGGGGGGAACACCGGGGAGCTGTTTTTT	CASSSLGGNTGELFF
TRBV27	-	-	TRBJ1-6	TGTGCCAGCAGTTTATTCGGGGGAGGTTCACCCCTCCACTTT	CASSLFGGGSPLHF
TRBV30	TRBD1	-	TRBJ2-7	TGTGCCTGGAGTGTAGGGACAGGGCAAAAGTACGAGCAGTACTTC	CAWSVGTGQKYEQYF
TRBV5-5	-	-	TRBJ1-2	TGTGCCAGCAGCCCTGGACAGTCTGGCTACACCTTC	CASSPGQSGYTF
TRBV7-2	TRBD1	-	TRBJ2-1	TGTGCCAGCAGCTCCTCGGACAGGGCCCATGAGCAGTTCTTC	CASSSSDRAHEQFF
TRBV23-1	-	-	TRBJ1-6	TGCGCCAGCAGTCAGGCGGAGGGACTGCCGATCTCCTATAATTCACCCCTCCACTTT	CASSQAEGLPISYNSPLHF
TRBV7-2	TRBD1	-	TRBJ1-2	TGTGCCAGCAGCCTGACAGGGGTCGGCTACACCTTC	CASSLTGVGYTF
TRBV7-3	-	-	TRBJ2-5	TGTGCCAGCAGCTTAGGGCATCACCAAGAGACCCAGTACTTC	CASSLGHHQETQYF
TRBV19	-	-	TRBJ1-5	TGTGCCAGTAGTAATGCAGGGAGCAATCAGCCCCAGCATTTT	CASSNAGSNQPQHF
TRBV30	TRBD2	-	TRBJ2-3	TGTGCCTGGAGTGAGACTAGCGGGGACACAGATACGCAGTATTTT	CAWSETSGDTDTQYF
TRBV7-2	-	once	TRBJ2-5	TGTGCCAGCAGCTCAGACAGACAAGAGACCCAGTACTTC	CASSSDRQETQYF
TRBV11-3	-	-	TRBJ2-7	TGTGCCAGCAGCACACAGTCGTCCTACGAGCAGTACTTC	CASSTQSSYEQYF
TRBV4-3	-	-	TRBJ1-6	TGCGCCAGCAGCCAAGATTTGCCCACTGAGGGTTTACCCCTCCACTTT	CASSQDLPTEGLPLHF